A selection of T cell receptor beta chains follows, all from one sample in a study of cytomegalovirus exposure and HLA in healthy donors. Here immunoSEQ multiplex PCR was the method, and the copy in TCRdb shows in-frame clones only, minus some. This sample has about 110,000 clones, with roughly 71% found just once. Sequencing was done on a sample of PBMCs. Receptor source: a woman in her seventies in good health and CMV-seropositive. The CDR3 runs from the conserved cysteine through the conserved F or W. The D gene is left open where the match is weak. Only part of the rows carry a size: once, few, many, or a class if the clone is expanded.

. TRBJ1-4 . TRBV5-5 TGTGCCAGCAGCTCGACATCGACGGTAGCTAATGAAAAACTGTTTTTT CASSSTSTVANEKLFF
. TRBJ2-7 TRBD2 TRBV18 TGTGCCAGCTCACCGTACCTACTAGCGGGGGATTTTAACGAGCAGTACTTC CASSPYLLAGDFNEQYF
. TRBJ1-5 . TRBV19 TGTGCCAGTAGAACACAGGGTGAGAGCAATCAGCCCCAGCATTTT CASRTQGESNQPQHF
. TRBJ2-1 TRBD1 TRBV19 TGTGCCAGTAGTATAGGAGGGGGACAGGGGGCAAATGAGCAGTTCTTC CASSIGGGQGANEQFF
. TRBJ1-2 TRBD1 TRBV18 TGTGCCAGCTCACCACCACAGGGGGCTAACTATGGCTACACCTTC CASSPPQGANYGYTF
. TRBJ1-1 . TRBV7-8 TGTGCCAGCAGCTTAGCAGGGAGAGCGTTGGACACTGAAGCTTTCTTT CASSLAGRALDTEAFF
. TRBJ1-1 . TRBV30 TGTGCCTGGAGGGGGGGGCCAGGGCCCCTTGATTTT CAWRGGPGPLDF
once TRBJ2-7 . TRBV9 TGTGCCAGCAGCGTAGCAAGCCAGGGGGGCTTCTACGAGCAGTACTTC CASSVASQGGFYEQYF
. TRBJ2-7 TRBD2 TRBV29-1 TGCAGCGTCGCAGGGACTAGCGGGGCCCTCTCCTACGAGCAGTACTTC CSVAGTSGALSYEQYF
. TRBJ1-2 . TRBV5-1 TGCGCCAGCAGCCCGGGAGAGACTTATGGCTACACCTTC CASSPGETYGYTF
few TRBJ1-1 . TRBV7-9 TGTGCCAGCAGCTCCAGCTTAGGCTCAGGCGAAGCTTTCTTT CASSSSLGSGEAFF
. TRBJ2-3 TRBD1 TRBV29-1 TGCAGCTCGAGGGGACAGGGGGAGGATACGCAGTATTTT CSSRGQGEDTQYF
. TRBJ1-3 . TRBV5-6 TGTGCCAGCAGCTTAGGGGACTACTCTGGAAACACCATATATTTT CASSLGDYSGNTIYF
. TRBJ2-3 . TRBV20-1 TGCAGTGCTCGCAGGGAAGATACGCAGTATTTT CSARREDTQYF
once TRBJ1-6 TRBD1 TRBV6-6 TGTGCCAGCGAAAGGGGGACAGGGGATTCACCCCTCCACTTT CASERGTGDSPLHF
. TRBJ2-1 . TRBV13 TGTGCCAGCAGCCCCCCACAGGTTGCAAATGAGCAGTTCTTC CASSPPQVANEQFF
. TRBJ1-1 . TRBV5-6 TGTGCCAGCAGCACCGGGATTGGAGCTTTCTTT CASSTGIGAFF
few TRBJ2-1 . TRBV5-5 TGTGCCAGCAGCTTGGCCGGACGGCGGGGAGGCGATGAGCAGTTCTTC CASSLAGRRGGDEQFF
once TRBJ1-5 TRBD1 TRBV5-5 TGTGCCAGCCAAACAACAGGGGGAGTTAGCAATCAGCCCCAGCATTTT CASQTTGGVSNQPQHF
. TRBJ2-3 TRBD2 TRBV30 TGTGCCTGGAGAGCGGGGCTCGCAGGAGATACGCAGTATTTT CAWRAGLAGDTQYF
few TRBJ2-2 TRBD2 TRBV7-8 TGTGCCAGCAGCTCGCTTAGCGGGGGGGCTCCCGGGGAGCTGTTTTTT CASSSLSGGAPGELFF
. TRBJ2-1 TRBD2 TRBV4-3 TGCGCCAGCAGCCAAGAGGGAGGGACTGTGGCGGGTCGTGAGCAGTTCTTC CASSQEGGTVAGREQFF
. TRBJ2-7 TRBD2 TRBV7-2 TGTGCCAGCAGCTTAGCCCTAGCGGCCTACGAGCAGTACTTC CASSLALAAYEQYF
. TRBJ1-4 TRBD1 TRBV19 TGTGCCAGTAAGGAGACAGGGGGCGCGGGTGAAAAACTGTTTTTT CASKETGGAGEKLFF
. TRBJ2-2 . TRBV6-1 TGTGCCAGTACTCACCTAGGGGCTCTCACCGGGGAGCTGTTTTTT CASTHLGALTGELFF
. TRBJ2-1 TRBD2 TRBV6-1 TGTGCCAGCAGTGAACCCTACGGGGGGGCTTCGCTATACAATGAGCAGTTCTTC CASSEPYGGASLYNEQFF
. TRBJ2-7 . TRBV7-6 TGTGCCAGCAGCCCCAGGGGATCCCACGAGCAGTACTTC CASSPRGSHEQYF
. TRBJ1-4 . TRBV6-5 TGTGCCAGCAGTAGGGCAGGGGTCAATGGAGAACTGTTTTTT CASSRAGVNGELFF
. TRBJ2-7 . TRBV30 TGTGCCTGGAGCGGATTACCAGGGAACTACGAGCAGTACTTC CAWSGLPGNYEQYF
. TRBJ2-3 TRBD2 TRBV7-2 TGTGCCAGCAGTTCCCAAAGCGGGGGCTCCCCCTCGGATACGCAGTATTTT CASSSQSGGSPSDTQYF
few TRBJ1-5 . TRBV6-5 TGTGCCAGCAGTTACTCGACGACAGGCAATCAGCCCCAGCATTTT CASSYSTTGNQPQHF
few TRBJ1-1 . TRBV2 TGTGCCAGCAGTGAAAATGGACAGCTGAACACTGAAGCTTTCTTT CASSENGQLNTEAFF
. TRBJ1-6 . TRBV7-2 TGTGCCAGCAGCCCTCGACTGAGATCACCCCTCCACTTT CASSPRLRSPLHF
. TRBJ2-3 TRBD2 TRBV9 TGTGCCAGCTCTCGGACTAGCGGGTACACAGATACGCAGTATTTT CASSRTSGYTDTQYF